Following are 12 T cell receptor beta chains from one sample sequenced in a study of shared clonotypes between healthy human individuals. Libraries were prepared by immunoSEQ multiplex PCR; TCRdb keeps only in-frame clonotypes and omits some of them. The profile shows 2 million to 2.5 million clones, around 90% of them singletons. Sequencing input: naive CD4+ T cells from PBMCs. Noted subset: CD45RA+ positively selected. The source is a man between 18 and 35 years old in good health. Some clones in this sample may be carry-over from other donors' samples.

This chain links TRBV7-9 with TRBJ1-5; D may be TRBD1 (5 bases). Germline assignment: CDR1 SEHNR and CDR2 FQNEAQ (reference sequence). V was pared by 3 bases and J by 5 bases, with 11 bases between. The CDR3 contains 14 residues. CDR3 in amino acids: CASSFAGSDQPQHF. The DNA of the CDR3 is TGTGCCAGCAGCTTTGCAGGGTCGGATCAGCCCCAGCATTTT.

The chain has TRBV5-4 and TRBJ2-2; D might be TRBD1 or TRBD2, each matching 5 bases. The CDR3 length is 16 residues. Germline lookup yields CDR1 SGHNT and CDR2 YYREEE (reference sequence). Trimming cost V 4 bases and J 5 bases, with 18 bases left between them. The CDR3 bases are TGTGCCAGCAGCCCAGCCCGGGGCGCGATAACCGGGGAGCTGTTTTTT. Protein sequence: CASSPARGAITGELFF.

This chain links TRBV19 with TRBJ2-1; TRBD1 matches 7 bases. From germline, CDR1 is LNHDA and CDR2 SQIVND (reference sequence). This CDR3 has 15 amino acids. With V trimmed by 4 bases and J by 0 bases, 3 bases remained unmatched. The CDR3 bases are TGTGCCAGTAGTACGACAGGGAACTCCTACAATGAGCAGTTCTTC. Protein: CASSTTGNSYNEQFF. The whole variable domain, remainder taken from reference TRBV19 and TRBJ2-1, is DGGITQSPKYLFRKEGQNVTLSCEQNLNHDAMYWYRQDPGQGLRLIYYSQIVNDFQKGDIAEGYSVSREKKESFPLTVTSAQKNPTAFYLCASSTTGNSYNEQFFGPGTRLTVL.

The chain carries TRBV28 and TRBJ2-2, with 14 bases aligning to TRBD2. The CDR3 consists of 15 residues. Per the germline V gene, CDR1 is MDHEN and CDR2 is SYDVKM. The V and J ends lost 8 bases and 8 bases, in that order; junction bases with no gene match: 7. For the CDR3, the DNA is TGTGCCAGCTTGAGACTAGCGGGAGGGAAAGGGGAGCTGTTTTTT. Translation: CASLRLAGGKGELFF.

The chain uses TRBV28 and TRBJ1-1, with a weak D call TRBD1 (6 bases). Trimming pared 3 bases from V and 10 bases from J, leaving 15 bases between. Germline V gene data show CDR1 as MDHEN and CDR2 as SYDVKM. The CDR3 has 13 amino acids. This CDR3 reads CASSFAQGRGAFF. The CDR3 DNA sequence: TGTGCCAGCAGTTTTGCCCAGGGGAGGGGAGCTTTCTTT. Together with reference TRBV28 and TRBJ1-1, the CDR3 gives the full variable domain: DVKVTQSSRYLVKRTGEKVFLECVQDMDHENMFWYRQDPGLGLRLIYFSYDVKMKEKGDIPEGYSVSREKKERFSLILESASTNQTSMYLCASSFAQGRGAFFGQGTRLTVV.

The chain joins TRBV13 to TRBJ2-1; D not certain. Germline CDR1 PRHDT, CDR2 FYEKMQ (reference sequence). The germline V and J ends were trimmed by 2 bases and 0 bases, with 11 bases remaining between them. The CDR3 covers 16 residues. The CDR3 bases are TGTGCCAGCAGCTTAAGCGCAGGCAGCTCCTACAATGAGCAGTTCTTC. This codes for CASSLSAGSSYNEQFF.

The genes are TRBV2 and TRBJ1-2; 7 positions agree with TRBD1. The CDR3 sequence is 13 residues long. V shed 8 bases, J shed 5 bases, and the junction held 8 bases outside the gene matches. From germline, CDR1 is SNHLY and CDR2 FYNNEI. The DNA for the CDR3 is TGTGCCAGCGGTGGACAGGTCGTATATGGCTACACCTTC. This sequence encodes CASGGQVVYGYTF.

This clone occurred once. The chain employs TRBV5-1 and TRBJ2-1; TRBD2 might be the D (6 bases). Germline assignment: CDR1 SGHRS and CDR2 YFSETQ. Trimming stripped 5 bases from V and 6 bases from J, with 12 bases between. The CDR3 sequence is 13 residues long. The CDR3 protein is CASRRDSPNEQFF. Here the CDR3 DNA reads TGCGCCAGCAGACGGGACTCTCCCAATGAGCAGTTCTTC.

Note on this clone: Additional DNA sequences in this sample encode the identical CDR3. This rearrangement joins TRBV6-1 to TRBJ1-2; D is uncertain. The CDR3 spans 13 residues. V gave up 1 base and J gave up 4 bases, with 7 bases separating them. The germline CDR1 and CDR2 sequences are MNHNS and SASEGT. CDR3 loop: CASSEGRSYGYTF. CDR3 bases: TGTGCCAGCAGTGAAGGTCGAAGCTATGGCTACACCTTC.

The rearrangement uses TRBV6-5 and TRBJ1-1; D is unresolved. Germline V gene lookup returns CDR1 MNHEY and CDR2 SVGAGI. Trimming removed 6 bases at V and 3 bases at J, with 17 bases between. The CDR3 length is 15 residues. The CDR3 DNA reads TGTGCCAGCAGCGACCAGAGATTCGGGGACACTGAAGCTTTCTTT. Its protein is CASSDQRFGDTEAFF.

Concerning this clone: This CDR3 is also generated by other DNA sequences in the sample. The rearrangement joins TRBV7-9 to TRBJ1-1; D is perhaps TRBD1 (5 bases). Trimming removed 1 base from V and 5 bases from J, with 11 bases in between. In germline, CDR1 is SEHNR, CDR2 FQNEAQ (reference sequence). The CDR3 loop spans 14 amino acids. CDR3 amino acids: CASSLEGRRTEAFF. CDR3 DNA: TGTGCCAGCAGCTTAGAGGGGAGGAGGACTGAAGCTTTCTTT.

V is TRBV10-3 and J is TRBJ2-3, with D unresolved. V was clipped by 4 bases and J by 0 bases, with 8 bases between them. The CDR3 sequence is 14 residues long. Germline CDR1 ENHRY, CDR2 SYGVKD. The CDR3 is CAISAMGSTDTQYF. DNA for the CDR3: TGTGCCATCAGTGCAATGGGAAGCACAGATACGCAGTATTTT.